Reported below is one TCR beta chain. Antigen specificity is unknown. The ends were cut back, 3 bases at V and 3 bases at J, with 16 bases in the middle. This CDR3 is 16 amino acids long. In germline, CDR1 is SGHVS, CDR2 FQNEAQ. Profiled with immunoSEQ multiplex PCR; TCRdb holds only in-frame clones, not every one. The data hold fewer than 150,000 clones, with 80% to 95% observed a single time. The record originates from a study of T cell responses to AZD1222 COVID-19 vaccine. Study background: Second-dose intervals near 4 or 12 weeks were combined. Notes on the study in general: White British donors predominated, females outnumbered males, and clonal diversity was possibly underestimated.

The chain carries TRBV7-8 and TRBJ2-3; perhaps TRBD2 as D (5 bases). The origin of this receptor is an adult in good health. The source was peripheral blood, collected on day 0 of AZD1222 vaccination. The CDR3 here is CASSFDPGIGTDTQYF. Here the CDR3 DNA reads TGTGCCAGCAGCTTTGACCCGGGAATTGGGACAGATACGCAGTATTTT.